This entry lists 3 T cell receptor beta chains sequenced from one sample in a study of blood T cells in healthy people across ages. Sample-barcoded 5' priming and a J-beta primer mix drove a second PCR of roughly 6 to 12 cycles. Via MiXCR, TCRdb re-called the 5' RACE reads, giving one row per CDR3 protein. The sample has 650,000 to 1,000,000 distinct CDR3 sequences, about half seen once; the top ten hold 15% to 20%. Input material: blood. Receptors originate from a man older than 75 in good health.

This clonotype was detected only a few times. The rearrangement joins TRBV29-1 to TRBJ2-5, with 8 bases matching TRBD2. CDR1 and CDR2 (germline): SQVTM, ANQGSEA. This CDR3 spans 13 amino acids. J lost 1 base, V lost 4 bases, and 2 bases had no gene match. DNA of the CDR3: TGCAGCGTTGTAGCGGGGAGCCAAGAGACCCAGTACTTC. Residues: CSVVAGSQETQYF. Full variable domain (remainder filled in from reference TRBV29-1 and TRBJ2-5): SAVISQKPSRDICQRGTSLTIQCQVDSQVTMMFWYRQQPGQSLTLIATANQGSEATYESGFVIDKFPISRPNLTFSTLTVSNMSPEDSSIYLCSVVAGSQETQYFGPGTRLLVL.

This clonotype was counted a few times. The V and J genes are TRBV5-1 and TRBJ2-1, with a weak D call TRBD2 (5 bases). V lost 3 bases and J lost 4, with 14 bases in between. The length of the CDR3 is 15 residues. Germline CDR1 reads SGHRS; CDR2 reads YFSETQ. CDR3: CASSSGSGSYNEQFF. The CDR3 nucleotides read TGCGCCAGCAGCTCGGGGAGCGGATCTTACAATGAGCAGTTCTTC.

This clonotype was recorded at least ten times. V is TRBV7-2 and J is TRBJ2-1; D is possibly TRBD1 or TRBD2 (5 bases each). Deletions cut 4 bases from V and 10 bases from J, with 8 bases between. The CDR3 consists of 11 residues. Germline values: CDR1 SGHTA, CDR2 FQGNSA. The CDR3 DNA is TGTGCCAGCAGCTGGGGGTTGGAGCAGTTCTTC. Its translation is CASSWGLEQFF.